Given below is one TCR beta chain in context. The sample is drawn from a study of blood T cells in healthy people across ages. The use of a sample-barcoded 5' primer and a J-beta primer mix characterized a second PCR of roughly 7 to 11 cycles. TCRdb processed the 5' RACE reads anew with MiXCR; each CDR3 protein has one entry. The sample lists hundreds of thousands of distinct CDR3 sequences; about 52% were seen once. Germline-derived CDR1 and CDR2 are MNHNY and SVGAGI (reference sequence). This CDR3 region has 13 residues. Trimming at V came to 6 bases and at J to 4 bases, leaving 2 bases not matched to a gene.

The sequenced sample consisted of blood. The TCR sequence derives from a woman aged 60-75 years in good health. The rearrangement links TRBV6-6 to TRBJ1-5; 8 nucleotides align to TRBD1. The CDR3 protein is CASRRTGNQPQHF. CDR3 bases: TGTGCCAGCAGGCGGACAGGGAATCAGCCCCAGCATTTT.